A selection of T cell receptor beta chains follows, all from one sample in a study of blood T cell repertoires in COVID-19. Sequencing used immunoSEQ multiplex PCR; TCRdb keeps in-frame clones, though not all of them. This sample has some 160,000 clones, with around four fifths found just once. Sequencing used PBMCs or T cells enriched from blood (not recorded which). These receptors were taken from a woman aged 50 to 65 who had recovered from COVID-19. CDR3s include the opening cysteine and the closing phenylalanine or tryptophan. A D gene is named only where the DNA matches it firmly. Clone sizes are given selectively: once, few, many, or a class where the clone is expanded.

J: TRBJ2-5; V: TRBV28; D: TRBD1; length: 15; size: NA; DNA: TGTGCCAGCAGCAGACAGGGTATGAGTCAAGAGACCCAGTACTTC; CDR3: CASSRQGMSQETQYF
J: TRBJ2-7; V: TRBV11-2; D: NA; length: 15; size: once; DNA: TGTGCCAGCAGCTCCAATTCCGGGACAACCTACGAGCAGTACTTC; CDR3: CASSSNSGTTYEQYF
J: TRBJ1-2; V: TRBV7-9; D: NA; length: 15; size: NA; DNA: TGTGCCAGCAGCCCCACCGACAGGCTTTGGGATGGCTACACCTTC; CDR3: CASSPTDRLWDGYTF
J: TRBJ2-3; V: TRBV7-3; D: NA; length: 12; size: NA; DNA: TGTGCCAGCAGCTCGCCAGCAGATACGCAGTATTTT; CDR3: CASSSPADTQYF
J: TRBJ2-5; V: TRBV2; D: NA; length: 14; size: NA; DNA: TGTGCCAGCATCTCCAGACTAGAAAAAGAGACCCAGTACTTC; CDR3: CASISRLEKETQYF
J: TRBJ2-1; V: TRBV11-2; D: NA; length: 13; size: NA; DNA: TGTGCCAGCAGACCTAACCTAGGCCCTGAGCAGTTCTTC; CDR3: CASRPNLGPEQFF
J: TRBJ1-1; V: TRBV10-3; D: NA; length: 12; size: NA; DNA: TGTGCCATCAGTGATAGGAACACTGAAGCTTTCTTT; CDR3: CAISDRNTEAFF
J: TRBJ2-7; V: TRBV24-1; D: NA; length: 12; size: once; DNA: TGTGCCACCAGTCAGGGATCCTACGAGCAGTACTTC; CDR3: CATSQGSYEQYF
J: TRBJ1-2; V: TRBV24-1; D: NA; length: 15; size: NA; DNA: TGTGCCACCAGTCCCGGAACTACAGGGAACTATGGCTACACCTTC; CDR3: CATSPGTTGNYGYTF
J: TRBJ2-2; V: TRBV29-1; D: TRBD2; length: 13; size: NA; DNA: TGCAGCGTTGAACTAGCGGTCACCGGGGAGCTGTTTTTT; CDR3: CSVELAVTGELFF
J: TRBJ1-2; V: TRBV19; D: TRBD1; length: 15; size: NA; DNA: TGTGCCAGTAGCCCGTCGGGGACAGCAGAATATGGCTACACCTTC; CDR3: CASSPSGTAEYGYTF
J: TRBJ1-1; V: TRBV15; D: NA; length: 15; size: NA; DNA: TGTGCCACCAGCAGAGATTCGGGCCAGAGGGTTGAAGCTTTCTTT; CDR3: CATSRDSGQRVEAFF
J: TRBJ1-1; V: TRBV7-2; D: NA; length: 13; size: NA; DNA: TGTGCCAGCAGCTTTTCAGGAGGGCCCGAAGCTTTCTTT; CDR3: CASSFSGGPEAFF
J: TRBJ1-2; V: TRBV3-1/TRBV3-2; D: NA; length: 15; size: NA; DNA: TGTGCCAGCAGCCAAGCCGGGGCTAGGGGGTATGGCTACACCTTC; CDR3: CASSQAGARGYGYTF
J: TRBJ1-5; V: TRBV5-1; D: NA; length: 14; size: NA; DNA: TGCGCCAGCAGCTACGGGGTAGGGAATCAGCCCCAGCATTTT; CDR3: CASSYGVGNQPQHF
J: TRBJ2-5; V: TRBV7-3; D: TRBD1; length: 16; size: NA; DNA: TGTGCCAGCAGCTCCGGAAGGACAGGGGGTGTGGAGACCCAGTACTTC; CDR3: CASSSGRTGGVETQYF
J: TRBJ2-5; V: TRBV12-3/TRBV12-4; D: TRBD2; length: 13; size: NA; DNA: TGTGCCAGCAGTATGACTAGCCTCGAGACCCAGTACTTC; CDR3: CASSMTSLETQYF
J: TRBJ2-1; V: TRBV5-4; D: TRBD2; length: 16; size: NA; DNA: TGTGCCAGCAGCCCTCCTTTAGCGGGAGCTTACAATGAGCAGTTCTTC; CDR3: CASSPPLAGAYNEQFF
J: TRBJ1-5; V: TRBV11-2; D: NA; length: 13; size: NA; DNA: TGTGCCAGCAGCTTAGATCGAGGAGACAGGCAGCATTTT; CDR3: CASSLDRGDRQHF
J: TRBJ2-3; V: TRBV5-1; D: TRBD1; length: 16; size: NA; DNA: TGCGCCAGCAGCTCGGTACCCGGGACAGGGGTAAATACGCAGTATTTT; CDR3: CASSSVPGTGVNTQYF
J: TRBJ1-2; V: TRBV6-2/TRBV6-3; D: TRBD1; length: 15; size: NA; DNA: TGTGCCAGCAGTTTAGCGGGACAGATGCCCTATGGCTACACCTTC; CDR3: CASSLAGQMPYGYTF
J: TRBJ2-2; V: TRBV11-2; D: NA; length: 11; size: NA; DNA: TGTGCCAGCAGCCTACCCGGGGAGCTGTTTTTT; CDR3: CASSLPGELFF
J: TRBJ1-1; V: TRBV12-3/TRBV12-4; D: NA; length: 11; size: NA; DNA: TGTGCCAGCAGTTTGACAGCTGAAGCTTTCTTT; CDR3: CASSLTAEAFF
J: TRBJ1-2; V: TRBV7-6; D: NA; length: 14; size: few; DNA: TGTGCCAGCAGCTCCAAACCCGGGGGGTTTGGCTACACCTTC; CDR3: CASSSKPGGFGYTF
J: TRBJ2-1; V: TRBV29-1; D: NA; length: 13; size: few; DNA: TGCAGCGCCCGATTTCGGGGTGACGGGGAGCAGTTCTTC; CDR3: CSARFRGDGEQFF
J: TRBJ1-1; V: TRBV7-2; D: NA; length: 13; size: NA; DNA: TGTGCCAGCAGCTTGGGGCAGGGGACTGAAGCTTTCTTT; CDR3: CASSLGQGTEAFF
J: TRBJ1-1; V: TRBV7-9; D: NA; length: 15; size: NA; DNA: TGTGCCAGCAGCTTAGCGCAGGGCTGGAACACTGAAGCTTTCTTT; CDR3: CASSLAQGWNTEAFF
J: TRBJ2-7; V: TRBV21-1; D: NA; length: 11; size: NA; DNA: TGTGCCAGCAGCGAACATTACGAGCAGTACTTC; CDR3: CASSEHYEQYF
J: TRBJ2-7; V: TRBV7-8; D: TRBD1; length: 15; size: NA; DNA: TGTGCCAGCAGCGCAAGGGACAGGGGGCGATACGAGCAGTACTTC; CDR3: CASSARDRGRYEQYF
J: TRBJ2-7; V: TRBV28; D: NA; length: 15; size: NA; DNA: TGTGCCAGCAGGCCTGGGACAGCGGGCCCCTACGAGCAGTACTTC; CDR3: CASRPGTAGPYEQYF
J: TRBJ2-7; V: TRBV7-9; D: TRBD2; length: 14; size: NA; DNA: TGTGCCAGCAGCTTGGGCGGGAGTGCGGCCGAGCAGTACTTC; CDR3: CASSLGGSAAEQYF
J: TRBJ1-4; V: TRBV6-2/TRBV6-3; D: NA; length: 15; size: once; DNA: TGTGCCAGCAGTTACGCAGGATTCATTGGTGAAAAACTGTTTTTT; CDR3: CASSYAGFIGEKLFF
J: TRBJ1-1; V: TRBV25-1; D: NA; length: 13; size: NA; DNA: TGTGCCAGCAAGGGGCAGCCTTTCACTGAAGCTTTCTTT; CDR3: CASKGQPFTEAFF
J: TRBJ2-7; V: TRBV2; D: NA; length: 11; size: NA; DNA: TGTGCCAGCAGTGAAACGGGGGAGCAGTACTTC; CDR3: CASSETGEQYF
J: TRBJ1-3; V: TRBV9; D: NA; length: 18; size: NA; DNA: TGTGCCAGCAGCGTCCTAGGGAGTGGGATCAACTCTGGAAACACCATATATTTT; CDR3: CASSVLGSGINSGNTIYF
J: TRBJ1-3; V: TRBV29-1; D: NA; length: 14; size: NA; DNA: TGCAGCGTCCGCACAGGGAACTCTGGAAACACCATATATTTT; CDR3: CSVRTGNSGNTIYF
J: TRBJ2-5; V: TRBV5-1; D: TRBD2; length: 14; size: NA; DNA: TGCGCCAGCAGCTTTGGGGGGGTGCTAGAGACCCAGTACTTC; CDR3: CASSFGGVLETQYF
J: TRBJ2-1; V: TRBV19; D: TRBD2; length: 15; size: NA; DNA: TGTGCCAGTAGCCCGACTAGCGGGGGGAACAATGAGCAGTTCTTC; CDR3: CASSPTSGGNNEQFF
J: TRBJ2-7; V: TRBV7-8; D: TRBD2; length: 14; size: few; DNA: TGTGCCAGCAGCTTACTAGCGGGGGGCTACGAGCAGTACTTC; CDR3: CASSLLAGGYEQYF
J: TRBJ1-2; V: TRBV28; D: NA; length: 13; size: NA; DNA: TGTGCCAGCAGACTTATCCACAGGGTTGGCTACACCTTC; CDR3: CASRLIHRVGYTF
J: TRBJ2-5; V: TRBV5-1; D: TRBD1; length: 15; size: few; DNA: TGCGCCAGCAGCTCGGGACAGGGGTACCAAGAGACCCAGTACTTC; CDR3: CASSSGQGYQETQYF
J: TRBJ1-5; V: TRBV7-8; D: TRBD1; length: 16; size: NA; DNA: TGTGCCAGCAGCTTATCCGGGACAGATGCCCTCCAGCCCCAGCATTTT; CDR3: CASSLSGTDALQPQHF
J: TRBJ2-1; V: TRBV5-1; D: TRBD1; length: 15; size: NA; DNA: TGCGCCAGCAGCTTGGGGACAGGGGTTGGCAATGAGCAGTTCTTC; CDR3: CASSLGTGVGNEQFF
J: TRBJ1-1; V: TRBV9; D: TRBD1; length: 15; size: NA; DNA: TGTGCCAGCAGCGTAGATGGACAGGGGAACACTGAAGCTTTCTTT; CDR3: CASSVDGQGNTEAFF
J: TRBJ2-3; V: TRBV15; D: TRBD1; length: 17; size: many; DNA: TGTGCCACCAGTAGACAGGGGCCCCAATTCCCCACAGATACGCAGTATTTT; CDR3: CATSRQGPQFPTDTQYF
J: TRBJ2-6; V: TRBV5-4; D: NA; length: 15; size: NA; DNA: TGTGCCAGCAGCTTCATACAGACTGGGGCCAACGTCCTGACTTTC; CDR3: CASSFIQTGANVLTF
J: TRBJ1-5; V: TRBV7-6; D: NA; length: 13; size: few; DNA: TGTGCCAGCAGCATGGACAATTTGACGCCCCAGCATTTT; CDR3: CASSMDNLTPQHF
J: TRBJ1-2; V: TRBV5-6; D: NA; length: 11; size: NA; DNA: TGTGCCAGCAGCTCTTATCTAAGCTACACCTTC; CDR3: CASSSYLSYTF
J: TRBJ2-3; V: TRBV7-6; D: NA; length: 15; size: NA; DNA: TGTGCCAGCAGCTTAGCGGTCGGGAGCACAGATACGCAGTATTTT; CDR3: CASSLAVGSTDTQYF
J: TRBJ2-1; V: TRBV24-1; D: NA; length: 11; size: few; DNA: TGTGCGGCCGGGTCCTACAATGAGCAGTTCTTC; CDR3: CAAGSYNEQFF
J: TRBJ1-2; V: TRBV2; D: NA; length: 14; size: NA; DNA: TGTGCCAGCAGTGAAGTTCACTCCATCGATGGCTACACCTTC; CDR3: CASSEVHSIDGYTF
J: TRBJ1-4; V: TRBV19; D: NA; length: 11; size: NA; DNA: TGTGCCAGTAGTTATAATGAAAAACTGTTTTTT; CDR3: CASSYNEKLFF
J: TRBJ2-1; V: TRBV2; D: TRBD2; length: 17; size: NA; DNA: TGTGCCAGCAGTGAAGCGCTGAGCGGGGGGGCCTTCAATGAGCAGTTCTTC; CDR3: CASSEALSGGAFNEQFF
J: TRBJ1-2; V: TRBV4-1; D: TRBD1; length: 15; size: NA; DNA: TGCGCCAGCAGCCAAGCTGACAGGGGACCATATGGCTACACCTTC; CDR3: CASSQADRGPYGYTF
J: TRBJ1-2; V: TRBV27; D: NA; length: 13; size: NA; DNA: TGTGCCAGCAGTTTAGGAGGGGACTATGGCTACACCTTC; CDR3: CASSLGGDYGYTF
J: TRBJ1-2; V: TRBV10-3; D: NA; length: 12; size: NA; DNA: TGTGCCATCGAGGCGGAGAACTATGGCTACACCTTC; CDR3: CAIEAENYGYTF